One and the same sample provided the 8 T cell receptor beta chains below, sequenced in a study of beta chain features in type 1 diabetes. General observations from the study: In every one of the four CD4+ subsets, TCRB CDR3s were moderately but significantly shorter in Type 1 diabetes patients.

Isolated RNA was reverse transcribed in full, so expressed TCRB transcripts were sequenced. Sequencing used immunoSEQ multiplex PCR; TCRdb keeps in-frame clones, though not all of them. The table lists 150,000 to 180,000 clones, approximately 10% of them singletons, with more than 0.45% in the top ten. These TCRs are of unknown antigen specificity. The sequenced sample was central memory CD4+ T cells from blood. Receptors originate from a man aged 30 to 39 with type 1 diabetes.

CDR3: CASSEQGTGELFF. The CDR3 DNA sequence: TGTGCCAGCAGCGAACAGGGAACCGGGGAGCTGTTTTTT. The chain carries TRBV4-2 and TRBJ2-2, with a weak D call TRBD1 (6 bases). Germline-derived CDR1 and CDR2 are LGHNA and YNFKEQ. This CDR3 is 13 amino acids long. The V end was cut by 5 bases, the J end by 5 bases, with 9 bases between.

In its sample, this clone was seen a few times. The J gene is TRBJ1-2, the V gene TRBV28; 7 bases agree with TRBD1. The CDR3 spans 15 residues. The V and J ends lost 7 bases and 4 bases, in that order; junction bases with no gene match: 12. Germline CDR1 and CDR2: MDHEN and SYDVKM. Here the CDR3 reads CASTNTGAVGYGYTF. For the CDR3, the DNA is TGTGCCAGCACCAACACAGGGGCGGTTGGCTATGGCTACACCTTC.

The gene calls are TRBV7-3 and TRBJ2-1, with a tentative D call TRBD2 (5 bases). V shed 0 bases and J shed 10 bases, with 19 bases lying between them. Germline CDR1 SGHTA, CDR2 FQGTGA. This CDR3 has 16 residues. The CDR3 coding sequence is TGTGCCAGCAGCTTAACTACGGGGATGGGCGGTGGAGAGCAGTTCTTC. Translation: CASSLTTGMGGGEQFF. Together with reference TRBV7-3 and TRBJ2-1, the CDR3 gives the full variable domain: GAGVSQTPSNKVTEKGKYVELRCDPISGHTALYWYRQSLGQGPEFLIYFQGTGAADDSGLPNDRFFAVRPEGSVSTLKIQRTERGDSAVYLCASSLTTGMGGGEQFFGPGTRLTVL.

This clone was counted only a few times. This chain uses TRBV5-1 with TRBJ2-7, with D perhaps TRBD2 (5 bases). The V end was cut by 2 bases, the J end by 6 bases, with 12 bases between. This CDR3 contains 13 residues. Looked up from germline, CDR1 is SGHRS and CDR2 is YFSETQ. CDR3 bases: TGCGCCAGCAGCTTTAAGAGCGAGGGCGAGCAGTACTTC. It codes for CASSFKSEGEQYF.

This clone occurred a few times. The V and J genes are TRBV7-9 and TRBJ2-5, with 9 bases that match TRBD2. Germline trimming cut 4 bases from V and 2 bases from J; bases unmatched to any gene: 5. This CDR3 spans 15 amino acids. Per the germline V gene, CDR1 is SEHNR and CDR2 is FQNEAQ (reference sequence). CDR3 protein: CASSSGLALQETQYF. CDR3 sequence (DNA): TGTGCCAGCAGCTCGGGACTAGCCCTACAAGAGACCCAGTACTTC.

This rearrangement joins TRBV9 to TRBJ2-7, with 7 bases identical to TRBD1. The CDR3 has 15 residues. V dropped 0 bases and J dropped 3; count of bases not matched to a gene: 6. Germline CDR1 SGDLS, CDR2 YYNGEE. CDR3 sequence (DNA): TGTGCCAGCAGCGTAGCCGGGACAGATCGCTACGAGCAGTACTTC. Translating it yields CASSVAGTDRYEQYF.

This clone was seen only a few times. This sequence joins TRBV5-1 and TRBJ2-7, with D possibly matching TRBD1 (6 bases). Trimming cost V 2 bases and J 0 bases, with 9 bases left between them. From germline, CDR1 is SGHRS and CDR2 YFSETQ. The CDR3 is 14 amino acids. CDR3 residues: CASSLQGSSYEQYF. For the CDR3, the DNA is TGCGCCAGCAGCTTACAGGGTAGCTCCTACGAGCAGTACTTC.

This clone was counted between two and nine times. The chain joins TRBV28 to TRBJ1-2; 9 bases fit TRBD1. The germline CDR1 and CDR2 sequences are MDHEN and SYDVKM. The V and J ends lost 6 bases and 4 bases, in that order; junction bases with no gene match: 9. This CDR3 region has 15 residues. CDR3 bases: TGTGCCAGCAGACACCGGGACAGGGCCCTCTATGGCTACACCTTC. This sequence encodes CASRHRDRALYGYTF.